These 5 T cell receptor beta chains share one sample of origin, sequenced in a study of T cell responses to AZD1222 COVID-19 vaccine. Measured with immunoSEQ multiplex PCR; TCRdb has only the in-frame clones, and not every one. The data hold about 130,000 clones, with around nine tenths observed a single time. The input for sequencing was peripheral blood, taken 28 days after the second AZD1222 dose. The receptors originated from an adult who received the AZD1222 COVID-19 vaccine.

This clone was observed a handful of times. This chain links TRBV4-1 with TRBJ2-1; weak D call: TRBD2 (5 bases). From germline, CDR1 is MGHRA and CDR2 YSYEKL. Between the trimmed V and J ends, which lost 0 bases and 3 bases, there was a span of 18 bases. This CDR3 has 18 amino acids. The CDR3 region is CASSQDSVRADLYNEQFF. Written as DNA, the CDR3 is TGCGCCAGCAGCCAAGATAGTGTCCGAGCGGACCTCTACAATGAGCAGTTCTTC.

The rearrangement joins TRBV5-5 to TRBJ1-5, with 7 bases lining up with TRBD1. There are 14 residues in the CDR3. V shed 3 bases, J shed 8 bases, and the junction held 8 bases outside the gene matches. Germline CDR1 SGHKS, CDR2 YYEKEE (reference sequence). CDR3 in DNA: TGTGCCAGCAGCTCGACAGGGTTTTTGGAGCCCCAGCATTTT. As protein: CASSSTGFLEPQHF. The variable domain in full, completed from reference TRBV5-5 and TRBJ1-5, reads DAGVTQSPTHLIKTRGQQVTLRCSPISGHKSVSWYQQVLGQGPQFIFQYYEKEERGRGNFPDRFSARQFPNYSSELNVNALLLGDSALYLCASSSTGFLEPQHFGDGTRLSIL.

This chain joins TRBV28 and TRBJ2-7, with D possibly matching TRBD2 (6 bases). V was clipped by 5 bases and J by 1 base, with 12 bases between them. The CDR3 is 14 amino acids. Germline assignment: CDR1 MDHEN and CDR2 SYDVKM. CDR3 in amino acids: CASSARGISYEQYF. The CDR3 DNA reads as TGTGCCAGCAGTGCCCGGGGGATTTCCTACGAGCAGTACTTC.

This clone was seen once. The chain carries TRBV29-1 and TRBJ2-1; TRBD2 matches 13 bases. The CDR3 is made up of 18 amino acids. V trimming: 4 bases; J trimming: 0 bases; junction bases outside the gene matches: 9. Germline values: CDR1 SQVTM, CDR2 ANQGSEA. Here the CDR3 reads CSVGGLAGDGGSYNEQFF. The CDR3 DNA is TGCAGCGTTGGAGGACTAGCGGGAGATGGGGGCTCCTACAATGAGCAGTTCTTC.

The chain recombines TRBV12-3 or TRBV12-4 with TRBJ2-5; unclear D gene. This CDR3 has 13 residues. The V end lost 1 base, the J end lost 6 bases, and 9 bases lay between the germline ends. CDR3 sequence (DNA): TGTGCCAGCAGTTTAGGTTCGTTGCAGACCCAGTACTTC. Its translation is CASSLGSLQTQYF.